This T cell receptor (beta chain) appears in the sequencing data of a study of shared T cell receptors in the human thymus. This CDR3 has 15 residues. Germline CDR1 is MNHNS and CDR2 is SASEGT. V was clipped by 8 bases and J by 3 bases, with 17 bases between them. The method was immunoSEQ multiplex PCR; TCRdb's version includes in-frame clones alone and lacks a portion of them. The table records about 730,000 clones, approximately 85% of them present only once. The sample also formed part of further work on human thymus T cells. That source adds: Resections obtained during corrective heart surgery supplied the thymus tissue. Apparent bias marked the V and J gene usage of thymic and blood repertoires.

The rearrangement uses TRBV6-1 and TRBJ2-4; D gene ambiguous. Sample: thymocytes. The sequence derives from a girl under three years old with a congenital heart defect. The CDR3 region has the DNA TGTGCCAGCGCCGGAGCTCCCCAAGACAAAAACATTCAGTACTTC. Translation: CASAGAPQDKNIQYF.